One TCR beta chain is described in this entry. Antigen: not known. This sample stems from a study of T-cell reconstitution after alpha-beta-depleted transplantation in children. Whole-study results and caveats: Newly made T cells mostly supplied T-cell counts and diversity one year after transplant.

Molecular barcoding with unique molecular identifiers was used for the TCRbeta library. TCRdb recomputed calls from the PCR reads with MiXCR, one row per CDR3 protein. The sample lists some 600,000 distinct CDR3 sequences, roughly 13% seen once, with about 2.2% in the top ten. V gave up 11 bases and J gave up 2 bases, with 20 bases separating them. Germline V gene data show CDR1 as SGHVS and CDR2 as FQNEAQ. The length of the CDR3 is 15 residues. The chain joins TRBV7-8 to TRBJ2-3, with D maybe TRBD1 (6 bases). The clonotype was recovered from a male patient aged 10 to 17 who had a stem cell transplant for acute myeloid leukemia, so the T cells may come from the graft donor. The sample in question was PBMCs, mostly from graft donor cells, obtained 360 days after TCRalphabeta/CD19-depleted stem cell transplant. The CDR3 coding sequence is TGTGCCCCCAGAGGTGGGGGCCCGGTCACAGATACGCAGTATTTT. Its translation: CAPRGGGPVTDTQYF.